The sequence of this T cell receptor (beta chain) was determined in a study of T-cell reconstitution after alpha-beta-depleted transplantation in children (dated by TCRdb to 2016 to 2018). For the study in its entirety: Using TCR repertoire profiling, the study quantitatively followed how T-cell immune reconstitution unfolded in children after TCRalphabeta/CD19-depleted allogeneic hematopoietic cell transplantation.

From its cysteine to its phenylalanine, the CDR3 spans 14 amino acids. The read is trimmed to its CDR3 DNA, 42 bases read in frame from base 1. CDR1 MDHEN and CDR2 SYDVKM are derived from the germline V gene. V trim: 5 bases; J trim: 9 bases; unmatched bases: 7. With regard to this clonotype: The antigen it binds to is not known. No clone much larger than this one lies a single base away; base qualities are absent.

The library was built by means of PCR. Reads for this sample came from an Illumina HiSeq 2500. To normalize quantification of the TCRbeta repertoire, the TCR libraries were built with molecular barcoding that relied on unique molecular identifiers. TCRdb reprocessed the public reads (quality trimming at Q25 with fastp, clone calling with MiXCR) and kept in-frame beta chains. Rows matching on CDR3 protein sequence are summarized as one entry with the most common DNA and genes. The table for this sample lists around 370,000 distinct CDR3 sequences; around 10% of them were counted only once. The ten most abundant clones make up 2% to 3% of the sample.

The chain was built from TRBV28 and TRBJ2-1, with 10 central nucleotides matching TRBD2. The material was PBMCs from the stem cell graft donor, obtained from the stem cell graft. The sequence came from a human donor who donated a stem cell graft to a child with acute lymphoblastic leukemia. The DNA is as follows: TGTGCCAGCAGTACCCCAGCGGGAGGGGGTGAGCAGTTCTTC. It is translated as CASSTPAGGGEQFF. The CDR3, completed at both ends by the reference TRBV28 and TRBJ2-1 genes, gives the full variable domain DVKVTQSSRYLVKRTGEKVFLECVQDMDHENMFWYRQDPGLGLRLIYFSYDVKMKEKGDIPEGYSVSREKKERFSLILESASTNQTSMYLCASSTPAGGGEQFFGPGTRLTVL.